This T cell receptor (beta chain) was sequenced during a study of CD8+CD57+ T cells in acquired aplastic anemia. Study summary: CD4+ and CD8+ cells, once sorted, gave DNA averaging roughly 3.4 ug.

Template material for TCR beta VDJ and CDR3 profiling consisted of genomic DNA. TCRdb itself ran the reads through MiXCR, one entry per CDR3 protein. The table has around 200,000 distinct CDR3 sequences, approximately 65% seen once; the top ten hold roughly 64%. Selection for sequencing was limited to patients who had shown CD8+CD57+ cell expansion by flow cytometry. J gave up 4 bases and V 7 bases, and 11 bases lay outside the gene matches. Germline V gene sequence: CDR1 SNHLY, CDR2 FYNNEI. CDR3 length equals 15 residues. Sequences were obtained from sorted CD4+, CD8+, or CD8+CD57+ T cells (not recorded which) from PBMCs. This chain connects TRBV2 to TRBJ2-3; 7 bases map to TRBD1. This TCR was sampled from a human donor with aplastic anemia. CDR3 in amino acids: CASKKGGAGADTQYF. The CDR3 nucleotides read TGTGCCAGCAAAAAAGGGGGCGCCGGGGCAGATACGCAGTATTTT.